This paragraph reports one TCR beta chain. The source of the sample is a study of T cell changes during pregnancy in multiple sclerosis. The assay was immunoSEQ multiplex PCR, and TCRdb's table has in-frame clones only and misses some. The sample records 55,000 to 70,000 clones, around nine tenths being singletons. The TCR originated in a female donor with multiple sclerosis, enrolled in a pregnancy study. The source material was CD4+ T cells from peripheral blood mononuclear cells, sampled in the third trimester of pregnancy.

CDR3 in amino acids: CASSLPRSPEAFF. The CDR3 DNA reads as TGCGCCAGCAGCTTGCCCAGGTCACCAGAAGCTTTCTTT. V usage is TRBV5-1 and J usage is TRBJ1-1; D unresolved. Germline CDR1 reads SGHRS; CDR2 reads YFSETQ. V was clipped by 1 base and J by 8 bases, with 12 bases between them. CDR3 length equals 13 residues.